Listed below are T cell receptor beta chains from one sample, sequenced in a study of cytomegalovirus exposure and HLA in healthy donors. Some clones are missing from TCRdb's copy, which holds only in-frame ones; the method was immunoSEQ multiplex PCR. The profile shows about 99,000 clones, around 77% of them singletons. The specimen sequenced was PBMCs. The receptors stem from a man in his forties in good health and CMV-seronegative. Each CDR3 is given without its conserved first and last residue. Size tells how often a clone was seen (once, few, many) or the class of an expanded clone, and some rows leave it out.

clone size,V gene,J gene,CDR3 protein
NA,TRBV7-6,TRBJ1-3,ASSIGTGSAGNTIY
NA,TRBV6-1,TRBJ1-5,ASGGKSNQPQH
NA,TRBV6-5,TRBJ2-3,ASSDARLTDTQY
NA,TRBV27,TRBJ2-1,ASSLTGTGYNEQF
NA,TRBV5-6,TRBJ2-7,ASSSLRNYYEQY
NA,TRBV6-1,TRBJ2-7,ASSVRGYEQY
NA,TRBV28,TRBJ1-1,ASVQGALNTEAF
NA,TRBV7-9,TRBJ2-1,ASSLAGLANEQF
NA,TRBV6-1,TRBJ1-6,ASRKPGQNNSPLH
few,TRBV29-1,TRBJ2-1,SVEGTGYNEQF
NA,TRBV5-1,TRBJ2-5,ASSLGGTGQETQY
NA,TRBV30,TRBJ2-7,AWSRQAYEQY
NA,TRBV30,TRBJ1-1,AWSSSRGATTEAF
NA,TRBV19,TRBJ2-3,ASSMPGLATDTQY
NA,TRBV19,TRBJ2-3,ASSMGSGTDTQY
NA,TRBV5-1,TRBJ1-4,ASSWGSGGAGEKLF
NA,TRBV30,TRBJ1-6,ACGRFRSPLH
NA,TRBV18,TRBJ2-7,ASSPGLSSYEQY
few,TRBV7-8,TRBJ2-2,ASSLGGLAGVVGELF
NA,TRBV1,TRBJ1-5,TSSQGQGVGQPQH
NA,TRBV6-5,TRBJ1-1,ASREDRRTEAF
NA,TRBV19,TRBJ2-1,ASGRTGSYNEQF
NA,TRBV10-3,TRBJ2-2,AISGGGTGELF